This T cell receptor (beta chain) was observed in a study of T cells after yellow fever vaccination. A universal primer site and UMIs were added as TCR cDNA was made by 5'RACE template switching. TCRdb passed the 5' RACE reads through MiXCR, listing each CDR3 protein once. The sample has around 260,000 distinct CDR3 sequences, roughly 4.8% seen once. At least ten counts were recorded for this clonotype. Its antigen is undetermined. Study-wide results and limits: Post-booster repertoires contained most primary-vaccination clones again (about 95% CD4, around 88% CD8). Clonotypes found in both CD4 and CD8 compartments made up a small share.

This CDR3 is 13 amino acids long. The V end lost 5 bases, the J end lost 14 bases, and 20 bases lay between the germline ends. This clonotype originated in a man between 18 and 35 years old who received the YFV17D yellow fever vaccine. Sample: CD4+ T cells sorted from PBMCs, taken on the day of the yellow fever booster vaccination. This chain connects TRBV12-3 or TRBV12-4 to TRBJ2-3; perhaps TRBD1 as D (6 bases). DNA of the CDR3: TGTGCCAGCAGTCGCGGACAGCGCGTCCCGCCGTATTTT. Protein sequence: CASSRGQRVPPYF.